Detailed here is one TCR beta chain. Time point indicated: newly diagnosed GD, antithyroid drugs for less than 3 months. Generation of the TCR library employed RNA extracted from PBMCs. The data belong to a study of regulatory T cells in long-lasting Graves disease. Germline lookup yields CDR1 SGHRS and CDR2 YFSETQ. This CDR3 spans 15 amino acids. The junction had 7 bases not matched to a gene; V was cut back by 1 base and J by 5 bases. CDR3-region Arm-PCR and iRepertoire HTBI primers produced the TCR beta libraries. MiXCR, applied by TCRdb to the multiplex PCR reads, yields one record per CDR3 protein. In the table there are under 800,000 distinct CDR3 sequences, 15% to 20% of which are singletons. These data also formed part of another study, on T cells in Graves' hyperthyroidism and ophthalmopathy.

This sequence joins TRBV5-1 and TRBJ2-7; 9 bases agree with TRBD1. This sequence was found in a woman in her 30s with Graves disease. The sequencing used peripheral blood mononuclear cells (PBMCs), collected at new diagnosis, from a patient treated with antithyroid drugs. CDR3 loop: CASSLQQGARDEQYF. In DNA, the CDR3 is TGCGCCAGCAGCTTGCAACAGGGGGCTCGGGACGAGCAGTACTTC.